These 15 T cell receptor beta chains originate from one sample sequenced in a study of CD4 T cells in relation to SARS-CoV-2 and coronaviruses. Their specific antigens are unknown. Unexposed donor CD4+ T cells date from about 2011-2018, before the COVID-19 pandemic. CD4+ T cells were isolated from the cells after 10 days of culture. TCRdb's copy holds only in-frame clones and misses some; the assay was immunoSEQ multiplex PCR. The top ten clones hold more than 9% of a sample with around 31,000 clones, less than 80% of them seen once. The sequenced sample was CD4+ T cells from PBMCs, cultured in vitro. The source is a human donor in good health.

V gene TRBV7-6 combines with J gene TRBJ2-3, with 10 bases identical to TRBD2. J was trimmed by 4 bases and V by 5 bases; bases with no gene match: 9. The CDR3 has 16 amino acids. Germline assignment: CDR1 SGHVS and CDR2 FNYEAQ. The CDR3 loop reads CASSRDPGTSADTQYF. In DNA, the CDR3 is TGTGCCAGCAGCCGAGATCCAGGGACTAGCGCAGATACGCAGTATTTT.

The chain combines TRBV12-3 or TRBV12-4 with TRBJ1-1; D is ambiguous. The length of the CDR3 is 12 residues. With 6 bases removed from V and 4 bases from J, the gap between germline ends came to 9 bases. The CDR3 DNA reads as TGTGCCAGCAGCCGCGGCCGCACTGAAGCTTTCTTT. This encodes CASSRGRTEAFF.

V is TRBV19 and J is TRBJ2-3; 9 nucleotides line up with TRBD1. CDR3 length: 14 amino acids. The germline gives CDR1 LNHDA, CDR2 SQIVND (reference sequence). V was clipped by 8 bases and J by 6 bases; unmatched bases: 9. As DNA, the CDR3 is TGTGCCAGTGACTCGGGACAGGGATCCGATACGCAGTATTTT. It yields the protein CASDSGQGSDTQYF.

The CDR3 loop reads CASSPFGSSNVGELFF. CDR3 nucleotide sequence: TGTGCCAGCAGCCCCTTTGGTAGCAGTAACGTCGGGGAGCTGTTTTTT. The chain recombines TRBV3-1 (or the pseudogene TRBV3-2) with TRBJ2-2, with no clear D. Germline V gene sequence: CDR1 LGHDT, CDR2 YNNKEL (reference sequence). CDR3 size: 16 residues. The V end was cut by 4 bases, the J end by 7 bases, with 19 bases between.

In this sample, this clone turned up a few times. The chain carries TRBV7-2 and TRBJ1-5; D possibly corresponds to TRBD1 (6 bases). Trimming removed 1 base at V and 9 bases at J, with 10 bases between. The CDR3 is made up of 13 amino acids. Germline lookup yields CDR1 SGHTA and CDR2 FQGNSA. Here the CDR3 DNA reads TGTGCCAGCAGCTTAGAACAGGGTTCGCCCCAGCATTTT. Translated, it gives CASSLEQGSPQHF. The full variable domain, with the rest looked up from reference TRBV7-2 and TRBJ1-5, is GAGVSQSPSNKVTEKGKDVELRCDPISGHTALYWYRQSLGQGLEFLIYFQGNSAPDKSGLPSDRFSAERTGGSVSTLTIQRTQQEDSAVYLCASSLEQGSPQHFGDGTRLSIL.

The chain links TRBV5-1 to TRBJ2-3; the D is unclear. The V and J ends lost 0 bases and 2 bases respectively, with 10 bases between them. The length of the CDR3 is 15 residues. Germline CDR1 and CDR2: SGHRS and YFSETQ. The CDR3 bases are TGCGCCAGCAGCTTGGTGCGGCCGACCACAGATACGCAGTATTTT. It is translated as CASSLVRPTTDTQYF.

The chain employs TRBV9 and TRBJ1-1; D remains unclear. CDR3 size: 14 residues. Germline CDR1 is SGDLS and CDR2 is YYNGEE. V lost 0 bases to trimming and J lost 5 bases, with 11 bases between them. This CDR3 reads CASSVEGVRTEAFF. The CDR3 DNA reads as TGTGCCAGCAGCGTAGAGGGTGTGAGGACTGAAGCTTTCTTT.

This clone was counted only a few times. V usage is TRBV6-2 or TRBV6-3 and J usage is TRBJ1-2; D not certain. Trimming stripped 0 bases from V and 4 bases from J, with 15 bases between. The germline V gene has CDR1 MNHEY and CDR2 SVGEGT. The CDR3 is 16 residues long. Here the CDR3 DNA reads TGTGCCAGCAGTTACTCGAGAGGTAATGGAGGCTATGGCTACACCTTC. Encoded protein: CASSYSRGNGGYGYTF.

The chain couples TRBV10-3 to TRBJ1-3; D not resolved. Germline V gene lookup returns CDR1 ENHRY and CDR2 SYGVKD. The CDR3 consists of 15 residues. The V end lost 4 bases, the J end lost 0 bases, and 10 bases lay between the germline ends. CDR3: CAISGGVGSGNTIYF. The DNA for the CDR3 is TGTGCCATCAGTGGTGGCGTTGGCTCTGGAAACACCATATATTTT.

The chain joins TRBV5-8 to TRBJ1-2; D ambiguous. Deletions cut 4 bases from V and 2 bases from J, with 9 bases between. Germline CDR1 is SGHTS and CDR2 is YDEGEE. The CDR3 loop spans 13 amino acids. The CDR3 bases are TGTGCCAGCAGCCTCGGGGAGAACTATGGCTACACCTTC. Its translation: CASSLGENYGYTF.

As DNA, the CDR3 is TGTGCCAGCAGTTTACCCAGGGGGTCGGCTACGGGGAACACCATATATTTT. Translated: CASSLPRGSATGNTIYF. The chain carries TRBV28 and TRBJ1-3; 7 bases are a match to TRBD1. The CDR3 contains 17 residues. Germline V gene data show CDR1 as MDHEN and CDR2 as SYDVKM. The J segment lost 7 bases and the V segment lost 2 bases, leaving 14 bases of the junction unmatched.

This CDR3 is CASSPTGREQETQYF. The CDR3 DNA is TGCGCCAGCAGTCCGACAGGGAGGGAGCAAGAGACCCAGTACTTC. This chain connects TRBV23-1 to TRBJ2-5; possibly TRBD1 or TRBD2 for D (7 bases each). TRBV23-1 belongs to the ORF category, with a function that is uncertain. V was cut by 4 bases and J by 2 bases, with 14 bases left in between. The length of the CDR3 is 15 residues.

This chain uses TRBV3-1 (or the pseudogene TRBV3-2) with TRBJ2-1, with 7 positions matching TRBD2. V gave up 1 base and J gave up 10 bases; unmatched junction bases: 10. CDR3 length: 15 amino acids. Per the germline V gene, CDR1 is LGHDT and CDR2 is YNNKEL (reference sequence). The CDR3 spells CASSQGTRVGGEQFF. The DNA for the CDR3 is TGTGCCAGCAGCCAAGGGACTAGAGTCGGTGGGGAGCAGTTCTTC.

This chain uses TRBV6-6 with TRBJ1-4, with a possible D match to TRBD1 (5 bases). V lost 0 bases, J lost 5 bases, and 10 bases lay in between. This CDR3 comprises 15 residues. The germline V gene encodes CDR1 MNHNY and CDR2 SVGAGI (reference sequence). CDR3 protein: CASSYSGQGNEKLFF. CDR3 bases: TGTGCCAGCAGTTACTCGGGCCAGGGAAATGAAAAACTGTTTTTT.

The rearrangement links TRBV5-4 to TRBJ2-1; no clear D. This CDR3 region has 13 residues. V gave up 4 bases and J gave up 6 bases, with 11 bases separating them. Germline assignment: CDR1 SGHNT and CDR2 YYREEE (reference sequence). The CDR3, as DNA: TGTGCCAGCAGCATGGGCTTCTTCAATGAGCAGTTCTTC. Translating gives CASSMGFFNEQFF. Using reference TRBV5-4 and TRBJ2-1 for the parts outside the CDR3, the full variable domain is ETGVTQSPTHLIKTRGQQVTLRCSSQSGHNTVSWYQQALGQGPQFIFQYYREEENGRGNFPPRFSGLQFPNYSSELNVNALELDDSALYLCASSMGFFNEQFFGPGTRLTVL.